These 15 T cell receptor beta chains were all obtained from the same sample, sequenced in a study of molecular identifiers for immune sequencing clone quantification. TCRdb ran MiXCR on the PCR reads and lists one entry per CDR3 protein. The sample lists under 75,000 distinct CDR3 sequences; around 19% were seen once. Sequencing was carried out using naive CD8+ T cells from blood, with Jurkat cell RNA spiked in. Subset in this sample: FACS-sorted CD8+CD4-CCR7+CD45RA+ naive T cells. The receptors shown here come from a human donor in good health. Some libraries in this study had Jurkat cell RNA spiked in.

Comments on this clonotype: This may be a read error: a much more frequent sequence differs by one nucleotide. This chain uses TRBV27 with TRBJ2-7, with unresolved D. The CDR3 covers 13 residues. The germline V gene encodes CDR1 MNHEY and CDR2 SMNVEV (reference sequence). V was clipped by 2 bases and J by 0 bases, with 5 bases between them. The CDR3 reads CASSLKGSYEQYF. The CDR3 DNA is TGTGCCAGCAGTTTAAAAGGCTCCTACGAGCAGTACTTC.

This clonotype was picked up many times. J is TRBJ2-2 and V is TRBV27; D uncertain. V was pared by 1 base and J by 6 bases, with 6 bases between. Germline loops: CDR1 MNHEY, CDR2 SMNVEV (reference sequence). This CDR3 region has 13 residues. CDR3 sequence: CASSLWGAGELFF. Written as DNA, the CDR3 is TGTGCCAGCAGTTTATGGGGTGCCGGGGAGCTGTTTTTT.

This clonotype has more than one count but fewer than ten. The rearrangement uses TRBV27 and TRBJ1-2; the D gene is possibly TRBD1 (6 bases). Deletions cut 6 bases from V and 3 bases from J, with 11 bases between. The V gene's germline CDR1 is MNHEY and CDR2 SMNVEV (reference sequence). CDR3 length equals 13 residues. The CDR3, as DNA: TGTGCCAGCAGACAACAGGGATACTATGGCTACACCTTC. It yields the protein CASRQQGYYGYTF.

With regard to this clonotype: One end of the junction varies from germline; a read error may be responsible. The chain links TRBV7-6 to TRBJ1-4; D is undetermined. The CDR3 length is 16 residues. CDR1 is SGHVS and CDR2 is FNYEAQ in the germline V gene. The CDR3 is CASGLAPGATNEKLFF. The DNA of the CDR3 is TGCGCCAGCGGCTTAGCCCCTGGGGCAACTAATGAAAAACTGTTTTTT.

This clonotype was detected ten times or more. V and J are TRBV24-1 and TRBJ2-1; unclear D gene. CDR3 length: 12 amino acids. Looked up from germline, CDR1 is KGHDR and CDR2 is SFDVKD. The V end was cut by 3 bases, the J end by 6 bases, with 5 bases between. The CDR3 spells CATSDRSNEQFF. In nucleotides, the CDR3 is TGTGCCACCAGTGATAGGAGCAATGAGCAGTTCTTC.

A single count supports this clonotype. A much larger clone differs by one base, so this may be a read error. The chain recombines TRBV19 with TRBJ2-1; TRBD2 is a possible D gene (5 bases). The germline V gene encodes CDR1 LNHDA and CDR2 SQIVND (reference sequence). V lost 7 bases and J lost 1, with 14 bases in between. CDR3 length equals 15 residues. The CDR3 DNA follows: TGTGCCAGTAATATTTGGCCGGGATCCTACAATGAGCAGTTCTTC. Its protein is CASNIWPGSYNEQFF.

The chain combines TRBV5-3 with TRBJ1-2; D is perhaps TRBD1 (5 bases). Being an ORF, TRBV5-3 has a function that is uncertain. Trimming took 8 bases from V and 0 from J, leaving 20 bases between them. This CDR3 contains 16 residues. CDR3 in amino acids: CASSPEGTLPNYGYTF. The CDR3, as DNA: TGTGCCAGCAGCCCCGAGGGGACCCTCCCTAACTATGGCTACACCTTC.

This clonotype was detected ten times or more. The rearrangement links TRBV29-1 to TRBJ2-5; 11 bases match TRBD2. CDR1 SQVTM and CDR2 ANQGSEA come from the germline V gene. CDR3 size: 14 residues. V shed 7 bases and J 4 bases; nucleotides not matched to a gene: 8. In nucleotides, the CDR3 is TGCAGCGCTAGCGGGAGGACCTTCGGAGAGACCCAGTACTTC. Translation: CSASGRTFGETQYF. The full variable domain, with the rest looked up from reference TRBV29-1 and TRBJ2-5, is SAVISQKPSRDICQRGTSLTIQCQVDSQVTMMFWYRQQPGQSLTLIATANQGSEATYESGFVIDKFPISRPNLTFSTLTVSNMSPEDSSIYLCSASGRTFGETQYFGPGTRLLVL.

Comment on this clonotype: A much more abundant neighbour one base away suggests this may be a read error. This rearrangement joins TRBV4-1 to TRBJ2-7; D perhaps matches TRBD2 (5 bases). Germline V gives CDR1 MGHRA, CDR2 YSYEKL. The CDR3 is made up of 16 amino acids. Deletions cut 4 bases from V and 3 bases from J, with 19 bases between. The CDR3 reads CASSRDHSFGGYEQYF. In DNA form, the CDR3 reads TGCGCCAGCAGCCGAGATCATAGTTTCGGAGGCTACGAGCAGTACTTC.

This clonotype was detected many times. V usage is TRBV10-2 and J usage is TRBJ2-3, with D unclear. V shed 3 bases and J shed 5 bases, with 12 bases lying between them. The germline CDR1 and CDR2 sequences are WSHSY and SAAADI. CDR3 length equals 14 residues. The CDR3 DNA reads TGCGCCAGCAGTGAAATCGGAGCTGTAGATACGCAGTATTTT. Its translation: CASSEIGAVDTQYF.

In this sample, this clonotype turned up a few times. V usage is TRBV12-3 or TRBV12-4 and J usage is TRBJ2-1; D call uncertain. This CDR3 is 15 amino acids long. V was pared by 5 bases and J by 2 bases, with 13 bases between. CDR3 nucleotides: TGTGCCAGCAGTGAGCCCTACCAGACCTACAATGAGCAGTTCTTC. Translated: CASSEPYQTYNEQFF.

This clonotype appeared a few times. The V and J genes are TRBV9 and TRBJ1-1; 12 bases are shared with TRBD1. The V and J ends lost 0 bases and 1 base, in that order; junction bases with no gene match: 4. Looked up from germline, CDR1 is SGDLS and CDR2 is YYNGEE. The CDR3 spans 17 residues. The CDR3 DNA is TGTGCCAGCAGCGTAGGGGGACAGGGGGCGCGGAACACTGAAGCTTTCTTT. Its protein product is CASSVGGQGARNTEAFF.

Many counts were recorded for this clonotype. This chain's CDR3 is CAWTSLGGRGYEQFF. Here the CDR3 DNA reads TGTGCCTGGACGTCCCTGGGGGGCCGAGGATATGAGCAGTTCTTC. The rearrangement joins TRBV30 to TRBJ2-1, with D possibly being TRBD1 or TRBD2 (6 bases each). The CDR3 has 15 amino acids. In germline, CDR1 is GTSNPN, CDR2 SVGIG (reference sequence). V shed 4 bases and J shed 8 bases, with 21 bases lying between them.

In regard to this clonotype: This may stem from a read error, because a much larger clone lies one nucleotide away. The chain is built from TRBV27 and TRBJ1-1; D remains ambiguous. Germline lookup yields CDR1 MNHEY and CDR2 SMNVEV (reference sequence). This CDR3 has 14 amino acids. CDR3 coding DNA: TGTGCCAGCAGTTCGCTTGTTGTGAACGCTGAAGCTCTCTTT. Its protein product is CASSSLVVNAEALF.

This clonotype was recorded at least ten times. The V gene is TRBV6-6, the J gene TRBJ2-1, with 10 bases identical to TRBD2. Germline assignment: CDR1 MNHNY and CDR2 SVGAGI (reference sequence). The V gene end was trimmed by 2 bases and the J gene end by 5 bases; junction bases not matched to a gene: 9. The CDR3 totals 17 residues. DNA of the CDR3: TGTGCCAGCAGTTACGGAGGTGCTAGCGGGAGAAACAATGAGCAGTTCTTC. It specifies CASSYGGASGRNNEQFF.